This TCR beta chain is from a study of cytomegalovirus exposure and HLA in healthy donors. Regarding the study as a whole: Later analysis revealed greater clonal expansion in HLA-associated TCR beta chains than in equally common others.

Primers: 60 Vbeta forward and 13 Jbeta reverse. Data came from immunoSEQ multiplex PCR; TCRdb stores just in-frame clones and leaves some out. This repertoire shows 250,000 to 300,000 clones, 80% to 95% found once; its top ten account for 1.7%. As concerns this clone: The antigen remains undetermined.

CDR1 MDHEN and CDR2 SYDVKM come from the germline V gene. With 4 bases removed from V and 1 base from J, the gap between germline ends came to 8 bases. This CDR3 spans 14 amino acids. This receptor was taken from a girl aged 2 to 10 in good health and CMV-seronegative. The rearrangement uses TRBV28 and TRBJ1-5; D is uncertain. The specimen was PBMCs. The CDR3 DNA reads TGTGCCAGCAGTTCATACGGGAGCAATCAGCCCCAGCATTTT. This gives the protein CASSSYGSNQPQHF.